The T cell receptor beta chain under discussion was sequenced for a study of T cell responses to AZD1222 COVID-19 vaccine. Trimming at V came to 3 bases and at J to 3 bases, leaving 3 bases not matched to a gene. Germline lookup yields CDR1 SGHRS and CDR2 YFSETQ. The CDR3 spans 15 residues. The method was immunoSEQ multiplex PCR; TCRdb's version includes in-frame clones alone and lacks a portion of them. The sample has 84,000 or so clones, 70% to 90% seen once; the top ten hold approximately 1.6%. This clone has only one observation. The antigen is unknown. Regarding the study as a whole: At study baseline, merely about 6 AZD1222 recipients were seropositive.

The clonotype was recovered from an adult in good health. This specimen was peripheral blood, taken on day 0 of AZD1222 vaccination. This chain connects TRBV5-1 to TRBJ2-3; 11 nucleotides line up with TRBD1. CDR3 nucleotides: TGCGCCAGCAGCTCAGGACAGGGGGCAACAGATACGCAGTATTTT. As protein: CASSSGQGATDTQYF. The full variable domain, in which reference TRBV5-1 and TRBJ2-3 provide the parts outside the CDR3, is KAGVTQTPRYLIKTRGQQVTLSCSPISGHRSVSWYQQTPGQGLQFLFEYFSETQRNKGNFPGRFSGRQFSNSRSEMNVSTLELGDSALYLCASSSGQGATDTQYFGPGTRLTVL.